This TCR beta chain was documented in a study of T cells in Graves' hyperthyroidism and ophthalmopathy (dated 2019 in TCRdb). Describing the broader study: Peripheral blood samples were taken at the time of initial diagnosis, prior to any treatment. To identify distinguishing TCR V-J signatures, a discovery cohort of around 100 patients was used, comprising some 43 with Graves' ophthalmopathy and 57 with stable Graves' hyperthyroidism. Prospective prediction of ophthalmopathy was tested in an independent validation cohort of 18 to 20 hyperthyroidism patients and 15 to 17 patients who later progressed to ophthalmopathy. For training and testing, the 100 or so patients in the discovery cohort were randomly divided in a 7:3 ratio. In about six Graves' hyperthyroidism patients, the study also compared T-cell repertoires from thyroid tissue with T-cell repertoires from blood. Once sampling was done, hyperthyroidism patients were given methimazole at a starting dose of 30 mg daily, whereas ophthalmopathy patients were given high-dose intravenous methylprednisolone. The paper describes TCR Vbeta CDR3 sequencing of 120 to 150 peripheral blood samples, made up of about 40 ophthalmopathy patients, more than 70 hyperthyroidism patients and about 17 progressor patients. General findings and caveats noted by the study authors: Ophthalmopathy was separated from stable hyperthyroidism by a 13 V-J signature model, with approximately 86% sensitivity and 81% to 82% specificity obtained in cross-validation and 80%/75% obtained in testing. Sample size was not statistically predetermined, and investigators were not blinded to group allocation. Most expanded thyroid clonotypes (frequency above 0.001) were also found in blood, which suggests that blood repertoires may mirror thyroid immune responses. In validation, progression to ophthalmopathy was predicted by the model with about 70% sensitivity and 72.22% specificity, a median of roughly 6.4 months before onset.

The TCR beta CDR3 regions were amplified from RNA transcripts. For the first round of RT-PCR on the TCR CDR3, the HTBI primer set was used together with the Qiagen OneStep RT-PCR kit. Libraries were constructed in a second round of multiplex PCR, after which size selection and purification were carried out. Paired-end sequencing of the libraries was performed with 100 bp reads on an Illumina HiSeq2000. Regarding the original processing steps: Raw data were processed with SOAPnuke, discarding reads with adapters, uncalled bases, mean Phred below 15, or no exact constant-primer or identifier match. COPE v1.2.5 was used to merge the high-quality paired reads, and each unique nucleotide sequence was defined as a clonotype. MiTCR v1.1 was used to align the clonotypes against IMGT TRBV, TRBD and TRBJ reference segments. Analysis was restricted to V-J combinations with a frequency above 0.0001, which covered 98% to 99.2% of repertoires. The TCS score was defined as F50 (clonal expansion) divided by E x V (chaos), with BLOSUM62-based TCRdist calculated between CDR3 peptides within each V-J. Welch's t-statistics and random forest reduced fewer than 600 V-J features to 13, which were used in a naive Bayes classifier (R e1071). TCRdb handled the public reads itself, with Q25 trimming in fastp and clone calling in MiXCR, and kept productive beta chains. Each record represents a unique CDR3 protein, reported with the most common genes and DNA among its rows. TCRdb's processing, not the authors', yielded these V and J calls. The sample has 600,000 or so distinct CDR3 sequences on record, 14% of them singletons. The ten largest clones take up roughly an eighth of the sample.

This clonotype was recorded many times. No antigen is known for it. Nothing much larger sits one base from this clone, and base qualities are not available. Ophthalmopathy patients had moderately to severely active disease, Clinical Activity Score of at least 3, NOSPECS grade of at least 4, and duration under 3 months. Exclusion was applied to patients with uncontrolled infections, other autoimmune diseases, pregnancy or lactation. Diagnoses were established on the basis of clinical symptoms, serum thyroxine and TRAb, thyroid ultrasound, and orbital computed tomography. PBMCs were separated from roughly 9.6 ml of fresh peripheral blood using Ficoll-Paque density gradient centrifugation. Trizol reagent was used to extract total RNA, and RNA quality was then checked on an Agilent 2100 Bioanalyzer. CDR1 and CDR2 are read off the germline V gene as SGHRS and YFSETQ. V is pared back by 1 base and J by 0 bases, with 11 bases lying between the germline termini. The CDR3 holds 15 amino acids from the cysteine to the phenylalanine. Of all the DNA, just the CDR3 is kept, 45 bases in frame from base 1.

The material sequenced was blood. This clonotype was sampled from a woman aged 50 to 65 with Graves' ophthalmopathy. The sequence links TRBV5-1 to TRBJ2-7; the best D guess is TRBD1, with 6 bases matching. At the DNA level, the sequence is TGCGCCAGCAGCTTGAACAGGGATGCCTCCTACGAGCAGTACTTC. It codes for CASSLNRDASYEQYF.